This T cell receptor (beta chain) was documented in a study of blood T cell repertoires in COVID-19. The overall study: Sites in the United States, Italy and Spain provided acute and convalescent COVID-19 samples.

Profiled with immunoSEQ multiplex PCR; TCRdb holds only in-frame clones, not every one. The sample consists of roughly 250,000 clones, roughly 87% of them appearing once. Germline values: CDR1 LGHNA, CDR2 YSLEER. The V gene lost 1 base and the J gene lost 0 bases, with 12 bases spanning the gap. The CDR3 has 16 amino acids. Participants had their cohort set by participant-reported clinical history. This chain uses TRBV4-3 with TRBJ2-5; a possible D gene is TRBD1 (6 bases). Source material: PBMCs or T cells enriched from blood (not recorded which). This receptor was identified in a woman under 40 with acute COVID-19. The CDR3 loop reads CASSQGGTRNQETQYF. The CDR3 coding sequence is TGCGCCAGCAGCCAAGGAGGGACAAGGAACCAAGAGACCCAGTACTTC.